The 15 T cell receptor beta chains below all came from one sample that was sequenced in a study of shared clonotypes between healthy human individuals (TCRdb year 2020). Preparation of the library involved the immunoSEQ multiplex PCR assay. TCRdb took this table from immuneACCESS and kept in-frame rearrangements with V and J called. Such tables lack part of the clones; where checked against another copy, unresolved V genes explain under half of the gap, and the rest is unexplained. Across this sample there are 1,400,000 or so clones, with just under 99% seen only once. The ten largest clones add up to under 0.45% of the sample. Specimen: naive CD4+ T cells sorted from blood. Sample cell subset or site, as interpreted from the label and publication: CD45RA+ positively selected. The receptors derive from a young man in good health.

This clone was seen only once. The V and J genes are TRBV7-8 and TRBJ2-7; the D gene could be TRBD1 or TRBD2 (5 bases each). Between the trimmed V and J ends, which lost 5 bases and 6 bases, there was a span of 11 bases. This CDR3 region has 12 residues. Looked up from germline, CDR1 is SGHVS and CDR2 is FQNEAQ. In DNA form, the CDR3 reads TGTGCCAGCAGCCCAGACAGCGGCGAGCAGTACTTC. It encodes CASSPDSGEQYF. Variable domain in full (rest from reference TRBV7-8 and TRBJ2-7): GAGVSQSPRYKVAKRGQDVALRCDPISGHVSLFWYQQALGQGPEFLTYFQNEAQLDKSGLPSDRFFAERPEGSVSTLKIQRTQQEDSAVYLCASSPDSGEQYFGPGTRLTVT.

CDR3 nucleotide sequence: TGTGCCAGCAGCTTGGGGATTCCGGGACAGGGCAGCTCCTACGAGCAGTACTTC. Protein: CASSLGIPGQGSSYEQYF. The chain is built from TRBV5-4 and TRBJ2-7, with 9 bases identical to TRBD1. The CDR3 totals 18 residues. In germline, CDR1 is SGHNT, CDR2 YYREEE (reference sequence). V dropped 0 bases and J dropped 0; count of bases not matched to a gene: 10.

The rearrangement uses TRBV7-9 and TRBJ2-1; 7 bases fit TRBD2. V lost 2 bases to trimming and J lost 6 bases; unmatched junction nucleotides: 4. The CDR3 length is 14 residues. Germline CDR1 is SEHNR and CDR2 is FQNEAQ (reference sequence). CDR3 in amino acids: CASSLLRETNEQFF. The CDR3, as DNA: TGTGCCAGCAGCTTATTGCGGGAGACCAATGAGCAGTTCTTC.

This sequence joins TRBV5-4 and TRBJ2-6, with D maybe TRBD2 (5 bases). Germline V CDR1 and CDR2: SGHNT, YYREEE (reference sequence). Deletions cut 0 bases from V and 2 bases from J, with 12 bases between. The CDR3 sequence is 17 residues long. The CDR3 DNA sequence: TGTGCCAGCAGCTTGGACCCGCAGAGGGCTGGGGCCAACGTCCTGACTTTC. Protein product: CASSLDPQRAGANVLTF. Together with reference TRBV5-4 and TRBJ2-6, the CDR3 gives the full variable domain: ETGVTQSPTHLIKTRGQQVTLRCSSQSGHNTVSWYQQALGQGPQFIFQYYREEENGRGNFPPRFSGLQFPNYSSELNVNALELDDSALYLCASSLDPQRAGANVLTFGAGSRLTVL.

V is TRBV7-6 and J is TRBJ1-3; D call uncertain. Per germline, CDR1 SGHVS and CDR2 FNYEAQ. Between the trimmed V and J ends, which lost 0 bases and 0 bases, there was a span of 9 bases. This CDR3 is 16 amino acids long. CDR3 in amino acids: CASSLADPHSGNTIYF. CDR3 DNA: TGTGCCAGCAGCTTAGCCGACCCGCACTCTGGAAACACCATATATTTT.

V usage is TRBV19 and J usage is TRBJ2-7; possibly TRBD1 for D (6 bases). Germline values: CDR1 LNHDA, CDR2 SQIVND (reference sequence). Trimming removed 3 bases at V and 6 bases at J, with 9 bases between. This CDR3 contains 12 residues. For the CDR3, the DNA is TGTGCCAGTAGTATCACAGGGAGCGAGCAGTACTTC. This codes for CASSITGSEQYF.

This clone showed up just once. The rearrangement joins TRBV9 to TRBJ1-2; no firm D call. Trimming pared 0 bases from V and 2 bases from J, leaving 8 bases between. Germline lookup yields CDR1 SGDLS and CDR2 YYNGEE. The CDR3 covers 14 residues. CDR3 loop: CASSVGYRNYGYTF. DNA for the CDR3: TGTGCCAGCAGCGTAGGGTACAGAAACTATGGCTACACCTTC.

This clone came up once. CDR3 in DNA: TGCGCCAGCAGCCTCAGACTAGCGGAGACAGATACGCAGTATTTT. This translates into CASSLRLAETDTQYF. The V call is TRBV4-3, the J call TRBJ2-3; 9 nucleotides align to TRBD2. V dropped 4 bases and J dropped 3; count of bases not matched to a gene: 5. CDR3 size: 15 residues. Germline V gene sequence: CDR1 LGHNA, CDR2 YSLEER.

The CDR3 protein is CASSTDTFSYEQYF. In DNA, the CDR3 is TGTGCCAGTAGCACGGACACTTTCTCCTACGAGCAGTACTTC. This chain uses TRBV19 with TRBJ2-7; possibly TRBD1 for D (5 bases). Trimming stripped 6 bases from V and 0 bases from J, with 12 bases between. The germline V gene has CDR1 LNHDA and CDR2 SQIVND (reference sequence). There are 14 residues in the CDR3.

The chain employs TRBV7-9 and TRBJ1-1, with TRBD1 identical over 8 bases. The CDR3 contains 13 residues. Germline trimming cut 8 bases from V and 4 bases from J; bases unmatched to any gene: 6. Germline V gives CDR1 SEHNR, CDR2 FQNEAQ (reference sequence). The DNA for the CDR3 is TGTGCCAGCGGCGATACAGGGGGCACTGAAGCTTTCTTT. This translates into CASGDTGGTEAFF.

This chain links TRBV6-1 with TRBJ2-7; D may be TRBD2 (6 bases). CDR1 is MNHNS, CDR2 SASEGT, per germline. The CDR3 runs to 14 residues. Trimming cost V 7 bases and J 1 base, with 14 bases left between them. As DNA, the CDR3 is TGTGCCAGCAACCGGGAGCCCAGATCCTACGAGCAGTACTTC. Translation: CASNREPRSYEQYF.

The chain uses TRBV28 and TRBJ2-7; D is possibly TRBD1 (5 bases). V was cut by 7 bases and J by 3 bases, with 10 bases left in between. CDR3 length equals 12 residues. Germline CDR1 reads MDHEN; CDR2 reads SYDVKM. In DNA form, the CDR3 reads TGTGCCAGCACCCAAAGGGGCTACGAGCAGTACTTC. Its protein product is CASTQRGYEQYF.

This clone has just one count. The chain links TRBV7-9 to TRBJ2-3; TRBD2 matches at 8 bases. The CDR3 contains 15 residues. Trimming removed 3 bases from V and 2 bases from J; junction bases left unmatched: 4. Germline V CDR1 and CDR2: SEHNR, FQNEAQ (reference sequence). The DNA for the CDR3 is TGTGCCAGCAGCTTCCCAGCGGGGGCCACAGATACGCAGTATTTT. It translates to CASSFPAGATDTQYF.

The chain combines TRBV19 with TRBJ2-3, with D uncertain. CDR3 size: 14 residues. Per the germline V gene, CDR1 is LNHDA and CDR2 is SQIVND (reference sequence). V was cut by 5 bases and J by 0 bases, with 9 bases left in between. CDR3 sequence (DNA): TGTGCCAGTAGTTCGTGGGGAAGCACAGATACGCAGTATTTT. As protein: CASSSWGSTDTQYF. Full variable domain (remainder filled in from reference TRBV19 and TRBJ2-3): DGGITQSPKYLFRKEGQNVTLSCEQNLNHDAMYWYRQDPGQGLRLIYYSQIVNDFQKGDIAEGYSVSREKKESFPLTVTSAQKNPTAFYLCASSSWGSTDTQYFGPGTRLTVL.

The J gene is TRBJ1-2, the V gene TRBV11-2; 8 bases fit TRBD1. This CDR3 has 14 residues. After removal of 5 bases from V and 5 bases from J, the junction contained 7 bases not matched to a gene. Germline V CDR1 and CDR2: SGHAT, FQNNGV. CDR3 sequence (DNA): TGTGCCAGCAGCCCTGCGGACAGGGCTTATGGCTACACCTTC. Translating gives CASSPADRAYGYTF. Full variable domain (rest looked up from reference TRBV11-2 and TRBJ1-2): EAGVAQSPRYKIIEKRQSVAFWCNPISGHATLYWYQQILGQGPKLLIQFQNNGVVDDSQLPKDRFSAERLKGVDSTLKIQPAKLEDSAVYLCASSPADRAYGYTFGSGTRLTVV.